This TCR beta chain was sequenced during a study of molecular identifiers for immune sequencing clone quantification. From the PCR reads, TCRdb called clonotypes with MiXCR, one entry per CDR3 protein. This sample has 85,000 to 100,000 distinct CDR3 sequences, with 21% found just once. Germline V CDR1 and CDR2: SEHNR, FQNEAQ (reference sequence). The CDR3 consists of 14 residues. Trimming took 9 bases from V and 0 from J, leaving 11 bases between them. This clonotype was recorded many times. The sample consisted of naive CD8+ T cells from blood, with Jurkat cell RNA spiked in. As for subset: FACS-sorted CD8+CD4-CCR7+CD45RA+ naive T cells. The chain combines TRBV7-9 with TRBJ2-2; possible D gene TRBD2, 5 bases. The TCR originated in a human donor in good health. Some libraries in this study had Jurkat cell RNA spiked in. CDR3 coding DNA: TGTGCCAGTCAGGTCGGGACGAACACCGGGGAGCTGTTTTTT. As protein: CASQVGTNTGELFF.